This TCR beta chain appears in the sequencing data of a study of T cells in Graves' hyperthyroidism and ophthalmopathy. Whole-study findings and limits: Blood also carried most thyroid clonotypes expanded above 0.001.

The CDR3 spans 14 residues. The V gene end was trimmed by 4 bases and the J gene end by 9 bases; junction bases not matched to a gene: 7. The V gene's germline CDR1 is SGHRS and CDR2 YFSETQ. Aged 18 to 65, the patients had hyperthyroidism that was newly diagnosed and had lasted under 2 months. The authors took PBMCs from about 9.5 ml fresh peripheral blood. In the case of this clonotype: Its antigen is as yet unknown.

RNA transcripts gave rise to amplified TCR beta CDR3 regions. Researchers ran a first-round RT-PCR on the TCR CDR3 using the HTBI primer set. TCRdb re-called the multiplex PCR reads with MiXCR, one entry per CDR3 protein. The table includes around 400,000 distinct CDR3 sequences, approximately 14% detected once. The clonotype comes from a woman under 30 with Graves' hyperthyroidism that later progressed to Graves' ophthalmopathy. This rearrangement joins TRBV5-1 to TRBJ1-6; 7 bases line up with TRBD1. The sequenced material came from blood. Here the CDR3 reads CASSPAGGGSPLHF. As DNA, the CDR3 is TGCGCCAGCAGCCCTGCAGGGGGGGGTTCACCCCTCCACTTT.